What follows is one TCR beta chain and its context. Its specificity is not known. Triplicate approximately 270,000-cell sorts were made of each CD8+ T cell subset. This specimen comes from a study of CXCR3-negative and CXCR3-positive naive CD8 T cells. Study results and limitations: CXCR3-positive naive cells carried more hydrophobic TRB CDR3s than CXCR3-negative ones. For the naive subsets, surface CD5 was similar, and TCR strength was inferred from TRB CDR3 properties. Similar TRBV-TRBJ usage characterized naive CXCR3-negative and CXCR3-positive cells; memory cells differed.

Carrying UMI labels, the TRB cDNA libraries were prepared through 5' RACE. For each CDR3 protein, TCRdb gives one entry from its re-call of the 5' RACE reads, without DNA. The listing contains approximately 48,000 distinct CDR3 sequences. The CDR3 is 14 residues long. CDR1 MDHEN and CDR2 SYDVKM come from the germline V gene. The sequenced sample consisted of naive CXCR3+ CD8+ T cells from blood. Subset specified: CD45RO-CCR7+CD27+CD95- naive CD8+ T cells expressing CXCR3 (TNR3+). The receptor was derived from a human donor in good health. Some clones in this sample may be carry-over from other donors' samples. The V and J genes are TRBV28 and TRBJ2-7. This CDR3 reads CASSQTSTAYEQYF.